The TCR beta chain under discussion was sequenced for a study of regulatory T cells in long-lasting Graves disease. Notes on the study in general: Newly diagnosed Graves' patients exceeded persistent ones in TCR diversity.

J gave up 8 bases and V 6 bases, and 15 bases lay outside the gene matches. Germline V gives CDR1 SQVTM, CDR2 ANQGSEA. This CDR3 has 14 residues. This clonotype was found many times. The antigen is not known. For TCR beta, libraries came from iRepertoire HTBI primers and Arm-PCR of CDR3 regions. TCRdb redid the calling of the multiplex PCR reads with MiXCR, one entry per CDR3 protein. The repertoire holds 400,000 to 500,000 distinct CDR3 sequences, about 15% seen once, with 20% to 25% in the top ten. Time point: newly diagnosed GD, antithyroid drugs for less than 3 months. From RNA extracted from PBMCs, the TCR library was made. This sample was shared with a second study, whose subject was T cells in Graves' hyperthyroidism and ophthalmopathy.

The chain couples TRBV29-1 to TRBJ1-2, with TRBD1 matching 7 bases. This specimen was peripheral blood mononuclear cells (PBMCs), taken at new diagnosis, from a patient treated with antithyroid drugs. The receptor comes from a young woman with Graves disease. The CDR3 DNA is TGCAGCGTCAAAAGGGAGGCAGGGGGTGGCGGCTACACCTTC. Translating it yields CSVKREAGGGGYTF.